This T cell receptor (beta chain) derives from a study of T cells in Graves' hyperthyroidism and ophthalmopathy. Overall study context: Sampling of peripheral blood happened at initial diagnosis, prior to any treatment.

The investigators amplified TCR beta CDR3 regions from RNA transcripts. The HTBI primer set drove a first-round RT-PCR of the TCR CDR3. TCRdb called the multiplex PCR reads again in MiXCR, with one record for every CDR3 protein. The sample shows roughly 700,000 distinct CDR3 sequences, just over 35% of them seen only once. The study enrolled patients aged 18 to 65 with newly diagnosed hyperthyroidism of under 2 months' duration. Diagnoses rested on clinical symptoms, serum thyroxine and TRAb, thyroid ultrasound and orbital computed tomography. Out of more than 8 ml of fresh peripheral blood came the PBMCs. Germline V CDR1 and CDR2: LNHDA, SQIVND (reference sequence). The length of the CDR3 is 14 residues. Trimming stripped 4 bases from V and 2 bases from J, with 12 bases between.

The sequence was collected from a woman aged 40 to 50 with Graves' hyperthyroidism. The material sequenced was blood. The chain joins TRBV19 to TRBJ2-7; D may be TRBD1 (5 bases). Here the CDR3 DNA reads TGTGCCAGTAGTACTCTACAGGACCCCTACGAGCAGTACTTC. Amino acid sequence: CASSTLQDPYEQYF.